The present TCR beta chain was sequenced within a study of blood T cell repertoires in COVID-19. At the level of the study: Sites across the United States, Italy and Spain contributed samples from acute and convalescent COVID-19. PBMCs, B-cell-depleted T cells, or T cells provided the cDNA or gDNA that made up the material.

Germline V CDR1 and CDR2: SGHAT, FQNNGV. The V segment lost 4 bases and the J segment 6 bases; nucleotides outside the gene matches: 6. The CDR3 runs 15 residues. Per the authors' pipeline: How many nucleated cells were present was estimated from reference gene primer amplification. The data were produced by immunoSEQ multiplex PCR, yet TCRdb's version contains in-frame clones alone and is incomplete. V and J calls and clone size come straight from that table; D and trimming were deduced from the DNA. The table records some 240,000 clones, roughly nine tenths of them present only once. The receptor comes from a man aged 55 to 69 who had recovered from COVID-19. Sequencing was performed on peripheral blood. The chain links TRBV11-2 to TRBJ2-1, with TRBD2 matching over 10 bases. This CDR3 reads CASSSGLAGANEQFF. CDR3 nucleotide sequence: TGTGCCAGCAGCTCTGGGCTAGCGGGGGCCAATGAGCAGTTCTTC.